These 24 T cell receptor beta chains originate from one sample sequenced in a study of cytotoxic CD8 clonotypes in ibrutinib-treated CLL. TCRdb keeps only in-frame clones here, not all; method: immunoSEQ multiplex PCR. The profile shows under 300,000 clones, about 72% of them singletons. The sequenced sample was PBMCs, obtained at disease progression, from a patient treated with ibrutinib. These receptors originate from a human donor with chronic lymphocytic leukemia.

The chain uses TRBV19 and TRBJ1-2, with 9 bases fitting TRBD1. The CDR3 totals 14 residues. Germline V lookup: CDR1 LNHDA, CDR2 SQIVND (reference sequence). Trimming took 5 bases from V and 2 from J; bases not matched to a gene: 3. As DNA, the CDR3 is TGTGCCAGTAGTCCGACAGGGGGGAACTATGGCTACACCTTC. Translating it yields CASSPTGGNYGYTF.

The genes are TRBV5-6 and TRBJ1-2, with D maybe TRBD1 (6 bases). The V gene lost 2 bases and the J gene lost 2 bases, with 10 bases spanning the gap. CDR3 length: 14 residues. Per germline, CDR1 SGHDT and CDR2 YYEEEE. DNA for the CDR3: TGTGCCAGCAGCTTTTGGGGGGCGAACTATGGCTACACCTTC. Its protein is CASSFWGANYGYTF.

The J gene is TRBJ2-7, the V gene TRBV4-1; the match to TRBD1 covers 9 bases. The trim removed 0 bases at V and 7 bases at J, leaving 7 bases unmatched. Germline values: CDR1 MGHRA, CDR2 YSYEKL. The CDR3 runs 15 residues. CDR3 sequence (DNA): TGCGCCAGCAGCCAAGAGGAACAGGGGGCGCGGGAGCAGTACTTC. The encoded protein is CASSQEEQGAREQYF.

This clone showed up just a few times. The chain uses TRBV28 and TRBJ1-5, with a possible D match to TRBD1 (6 bases). CDR1 MDHEN and CDR2 SYDVKM come from the germline V gene. Between the trimmed V and J ends, which lost 5 bases and 3 bases, there was a span of 14 bases. The CDR3 runs to 15 residues. The CDR3 DNA reads as TGTGCCAGCAGTCAACAGGGCCGGGTCAATCAGCCCCAGCATTTT. Encoded protein: CASSQQGRVNQPQHF.

This chain joins TRBV25-1 and TRBJ2-5; D remains ambiguous. CDR1 is MGHDK, CDR2 SYGVNS, per germline. This CDR3 comprises 11 residues. The V end lost 5 bases, the J end lost 4 bases, and 5 bases lay between the germline ends. The CDR3 nucleotides are TGTGCCAGCAGTCTGGGAGAGACCCAGTACTTC. It translates to CASSLGETQYF.

This chain uses TRBV11-2 with TRBJ2-7, with 9 bases aligning to TRBD1. This CDR3 comprises 13 residues. The trim removed 4 bases at V and 6 bases at J, leaving 4 bases unmatched. Germline V gives CDR1 SGHAT, CDR2 FQNNGV. CDR3 sequence reads: CASSWGQGGEQYF. The CDR3 DNA is TGTGCCAGCAGCTGGGGACAGGGAGGCGAGCAGTACTTC.

The chain has TRBV15 and TRBJ2-3, with 8 bases aligning to TRBD1. Trimming took 3 bases from V and 2 from J; bases not matched to a gene: 4. In germline, CDR1 is LNHNV, CDR2 YYDKDF (reference sequence). CDR3 size: 15 residues. The CDR3 loop is CATSRQDRVTDTQYF. In DNA, the CDR3 is TGTGCCACCAGCAGGCAGGACAGGGTCACAGATACGCAGTATTTT.

DNA for the CDR3: TGTGCCAGCAGAGGGGTAGGGAAGGAAAAACTGTTTTTT. Residues: CASRGVGKEKLFF. The J gene is TRBJ1-4, the V gene TRBV27, with D maybe TRBD1 (5 bases). This CDR3 region has 13 residues. The V end was cut by 6 bases, the J end by 8 bases, with 13 bases between. Germline CDR1 reads MNHEY; CDR2 reads SMNVEV (reference sequence).

This chain connects TRBV11-2 to TRBJ2-5; possibly TRBD2 for D (6 bases). Germline values: CDR1 SGHAT, CDR2 FQNNGV. V was clipped by 3 bases and J by 5 bases, with 10 bases between them. The CDR3 runs 13 residues. In nucleotides, the CDR3 is TGTGCCAGCAGCTTCGGGGGAAGGGAGACCCAGTACTTC. Translated, it gives CASSFGGRETQYF.

The chain is built from TRBV29-1 and TRBJ2-1; 7 nucleotides align to TRBD2. Looked up from germline, CDR1 is SQVTM and CDR2 is ANQGSEA. Trimming cost V 4 bases and J 7 bases; bases outside gene matches: 7. The CDR3 has 13 residues. CDR3 sequence (DNA): TGCAGCGTTGTCGGTAGCGGGCTTAATGAGCAGTTCTTC. As protein: CSVVGSGLNEQFF.

This sequence joins TRBV18 and TRBJ2-7, with D possibly TRBD1 on 6 matching bases. Deletions cut 3 bases from V and 3 bases from J, with 12 bases between. Germline values: CDR1 KGHSH, CDR2 LQKENI. The CDR3 extends over 14 amino acids. The chain's CDR3 is CASSPYTGNYEQYF. The CDR3 nucleotides are TGTGCCAGCTCACCCTACACAGGGAACTACGAGCAGTACTTC.

The genes are TRBV5-1 and TRBJ2-3; no reliable D call. The length of the CDR3 is 13 residues. Germline values: CDR1 SGHRS, CDR2 YFSETQ. Trimming left V 3 bases short and J 6 bases short, with 11 bases between. Here the CDR3 reads CASSSDDWDTQYF. Written as DNA, the CDR3 is TGCGCCAGCAGCTCAGATGATTGGGATACGCAGTATTTT.

This clone has more than one count but fewer than ten. V is TRBV4-1 and J is TRBJ2-1, with D possibly matching TRBD2 (6 bases). CDR3 size: 16 residues. Between the trimmed V and J ends, which lost 1 base and 4 bases, there was a span of 14 bases. CDR1 is MGHRA, CDR2 YSYEKL, per germline. CDR3 sequence (DNA): TGCGCCAGCAGCCAAGTCCCTGGGGGGATTTACAATGAGCAGTTCTTC. As protein: CASSQVPGGIYNEQFF.

This clone was seen once. The chain has TRBV4-1 and TRBJ1-5, with D hard to call. The CDR3 extends over 16 amino acids. V was clipped by 1 base and J by 0 bases, with 10 bases between them. The germline CDR1 and CDR2 sequences are MGHRA and YSYEKL. The CDR3 DNA is TGCGCCAGCAGCCAAGGGGTGGCTGTTAGCAATCAGCCCCAGCATTTT. Encoded protein: CASSQGVAVSNQPQHF.

The rearrangement joins TRBV6-1 to TRBJ2-5; perhaps TRBD2 as D (7 bases). The germline V and J ends were trimmed by 8 bases and 5 bases, with 15 bases remaining between them. This CDR3 has 13 amino acids. CDR1 is MNHNS, CDR2 SASEGT, per germline. The CDR3 region is CASGGAPRETQYF. The CDR3 nucleotides read TGTGCCAGCGGGGGGGCGCCAAGGGAGACCCAGTACTTC.

In its sample, this clone was seen once. The chain couples TRBV11-2 to TRBJ2-2, with D perhaps matching TRBD1 (6 bases). The germline V gene encodes CDR1 SGHAT and CDR2 FQNNGV. This CDR3 has 16 amino acids. Trimming took off 5 bases at V and 6 bases at J, with 19 bases between the two ends. The CDR3 DNA reads TGTGCCAGCAGCCTAAATTACAGGGCGGTGTCCGGGGAGCTGTTTTTT. The encoded protein is CASSLNYRAVSGELFF.

This clone was found once. This chain uses TRBV11-3 with TRBJ2-1; the D is unclear. Trimming removed 2 bases from V and 0 bases from J, with 8 bases in between. CDR3 length: 15 residues. The V gene's germline CDR1 is SGHNT and CDR2 YENEEA. CDR3 in amino acids: CASSLSGGSYNEQFF. The DNA of the CDR3 is TGTGCCAGCAGCTTATCGGGTGGCTCCTACAATGAGCAGTTCTTC.

This clone has a single count. The V and J genes are TRBV29-1 and TRBJ2-1, with D uncertain. The ends were cut back, 2 bases at V and 8 bases at J, with 10 bases in the middle. The germline V gene encodes CDR1 SQVTM and CDR2 ANQGSEA. The CDR3 consists of 12 residues. The DNA of the CDR3 is TGCAGCGTTGAAAAAGTAGGCGATGAGCAGTTCTTC. It specifies CSVEKVGDEQFF.

This clone turned up a few times. The J gene is TRBJ1-2, the V gene TRBV28, with 7 bases identical to TRBD1. V lost 9 bases to trimming and J lost 4 bases; unmatched junction nucleotides: 8. Germline V lookup: CDR1 MDHEN, CDR2 SYDVKM. This CDR3 is 13 amino acids long. The CDR3 nucleotides are TGTGCCAGTGGGACAGCCCTGCTCTATGGCTACACCTTC. This translates into CASGTALLYGYTF.

The rearrangement links TRBV19 to TRBJ1-5; a weak D match, TRBD1 (6 bases). Germline lookup yields CDR1 LNHDA and CDR2 SQIVND (reference sequence). This CDR3 contains 15 residues. The V and J ends lost 6 bases and 0 bases respectively, with 12 bases between them. The CDR3, as DNA: TGTGCCAGTAGGAGGGGGGCCTCTAGCAATCAGCCCCAGCATTTT. Translation: CASRRGASSNQPQHF. Filled out from reference TRBV19 and TRBJ1-5, the complete variable domain reads DGGITQSPKYLFRKEGQNVTLSCEQNLNHDAMYWYRQDPGQGLRLIYYSQIVNDFQKGDIAEGYSVSREKKESFPLTVTSAQKNPTAFYLCASRRGASSNQPQHFGDGTRLSIL.

J is TRBJ1-1 and V is TRBV15; no clear D gene. This CDR3 region has 13 residues. Germline-derived CDR1 and CDR2 are LNHNV and YYDKDF (reference sequence). Deletions cut 0 bases from V and 9 bases from J, with 11 bases between. CDR3 nucleotide sequence: TGTGCCACCAGCAGAGATCGATCGCACCAAGCTTTCTTT. Translating gives CATSRDRSHQAFF.

This clone occurred once. This chain joins TRBV29-1 and TRBJ2-2, with D perhaps TRBD1 (5 bases). This CDR3 comprises 16 residues. The germline CDR1 and CDR2 sequences are SQVTM and ANQGSEA. The ends were cut back, 1 base at V and 0 bases at J, with 12 bases in the middle. CDR3 sequence (DNA): TGCAGCGTTGAAGGGGCTTGGGGCACGAACACCGGGGAGCTGTTTTTT. Amino acid sequence: CSVEGAWGTNTGELFF.

The chain links TRBV9 to TRBJ1-2; D is ambiguous. Germline CDR1 reads SGDLS; CDR2 reads YYNGEE. V was cut by 0 bases and J by 6 bases, with 6 bases left in between. This CDR3 is built from 12 residues. The CDR3 region is CASSVGFNGYTF. The CDR3 DNA reads as TGTGCCAGCAGCGTAGGATTTAATGGCTACACCTTC.

This chain connects TRBV6-5 to TRBJ1-2, with 10 bases that match TRBD1. The germline CDR1 and CDR2 sequences are MNHEY and SVGAGI. The V gene end was trimmed by 2 bases and the J gene end by 6 bases; junction bases not matched to a gene: 9. The CDR3 is 16 amino acids. The CDR3 DNA is TGTGCCAGCAGTTACCAAGGGGACAGGGGACGGGATGGCTACACCTTC. It encodes CASSYQGDRGRDGYTF.